This TCR beta chain originates from a study of T cells after yellow fever vaccination (dated by TCRdb to the late 2010s). Concerning the study at large: The SMART-Seq v4 Ultra Low Input RNA kit was used to prepare libraries from fractions with low cell numbers. To follow T-cell clones before and after both primary and booster YFV17D yellow fever vaccination, bulk TCR alpha and beta repertoires underwent longitudinal sequencing. The cohort comprised two healthy male donors, one aged 18 to 30 and one aged 30 to 40 years. Blood samples were taken at several timepoints before and after primary and secondary immunization, and bulk PBMC replicates and cell subsets were isolated. Summary of the overall study and its limitations: A small fraction of clonotypes showed up in both the CD4 and CD8 compartments, probably as a result of convergent recombination. Only a couple of donors were included in the study, so the extent to which the findings can be generalized is limited. The secondary T-cell response was found to be weaker but faster than the primary response, with a peak reached on day 5 rather than on day 15. Computational filtering was required because FACS-sorted repertoires could contain abundant contaminating clonotypes from the bulk population. Most clones expanded after primary vaccination (around 96% of CD4 and roughly 90% of CD8) were re-detected after the booster, suggesting that broad memory maintenance occurred.

The treatment or condition label of this sample denotes: live attenuated yellow fever vaccine strain. Two biological replicates of bulk PBMCs were collected at each blood-draw timepoint. PBMCs were isolated from peripheral blood using a standard Ficoll-Paque protocol. RNA was extracted with TriZol from bulk PBMCs, CD4 and CD8 fractions, and dextramer-positive and dextramer-negative fractions. TCR cDNA was synthesized by 5'RACE template switching, through which a universal primer site and unique molecular identifiers were introduced. Priming for cDNA synthesis came from both the TCR alpha and TCR beta constant segments. Two PCR steps were used to amplify libraries, with sample barcodes and sequencing adapters being added in the second step. Sequencing of the libraries was done on either Illumina HiSeq 2500 (2x100 bp) or NovaSeq (2x150 bp). Under the source paper's analysis protocol: MIGEC handled demultiplexing of reads and collapsing into UMI consensus sequences, while MiXCR performed V(D)J alignment. Using edgeR on replicate PBMC samples, clonotypes were called vaccine-responding if FDR was below 0.01 and the log2 fold change was above 5 up to day 15. CD4 or CD8 identity was assigned to each bulk clonotype according to whether the clonotype was present at higher abundance in the sequenced CD4 repertoire or the sequenced CD8 repertoire. TCRdb trimmed the raw reads at Q25, called clones with MiXCR and kept productive beta chains. Every entry covers one CDR3 protein and lists the most common genes and DNA from its rows. What appears here as the V and J calls and clone size reflects TCRdb's work, not the paper's. The sample table records fewer than 350,000 distinct CDR3 sequences; 8.7% of these occur just once. The ten largest clones add up to about a sixth of the sample.

The CDR3 covers 17 residues, taking in both the cysteine and the phenylalanine. Only the CDR3 region is kept as DNA, spanning 51 bases read in frame from base 1. Per the germline V gene (reference sequence), SEHNR is the CDR1 and FQNEAQ is the CDR2. Trimming costs V 3 bases and J 2 bases, and their ends lie 19 bases apart. About this clonotype: It has no known antigen specificity. Base qualities are not recorded, but no much larger clone differs from it by a single base.

The chain is assembled from TRBV7-9 and TRBJ2-5, and possibly TRBD2, on 5 matching bases. The clonotype originates from a young man who received the YFV17D yellow fever vaccine. Sample: PBMCs, taken on the day of the first yellow fever vaccination. The nucleotides are TGTGCCAGCAGCTTGGAGGTACACCTCCTCCTACAAGAGACCCAGTACTTC. Translation gives CASSLEVHLLLQETQYF.